This is a list of T cell receptor beta chains from one sample in a study of blood T cell repertoires in COVID-19. Sequencing used immunoSEQ multiplex PCR; TCRdb keeps in-frame clones, though not all of them. The data show about 180,000 clones, roughly 85% seen once. The sample taken for sequencing was PBMCs or T cells enriched from blood (not recorded which). Receptors originate from a man aged 55-75 years who had recovered from COVID-19. CDR3s include the opening cysteine and the closing phenylalanine or tryptophan. Fields, in order: clone size, J gene, V gene, D gene, CDR3 DNA, CDR3 protein. A D gene is named only where the DNA matches it firmly. Some rows mark clone size as missing; the rest say once, few, many or name a class of expanded clone.

>once|TRBJ2-1|TRBV24-1|TRBD2
TGTGCCACCAGTGACTCAAGCCCCGGGACTAGCGGGAGGGGGGATGAGCAGTTCTTC
CATSDSSPGTSGRGDEQFF
>-|TRBJ2-7|TRBV28|TRBD1
TGTGCCAGCAGTTTATGGGGGACAGGGTTTAACGAGCAGTACTTC
CASSLWGTGFNEQYF
>-|TRBJ1-6|TRBV28|TRBD1
TGTGCCAGCAGTTCTCCCGGACAGGGGGCAGATTCACCCCTCCACTTT
CASSSPGQGADSPLHF
>once|TRBJ2-1|TRBV5-1|TRBD2
TGCGCCAGCAGCATACCGGGACTAGCGGGACGACGGAAAGAGCAGTTCTTC
CASSIPGLAGRRKEQFF
>-|TRBJ2-7|TRBV6-5|-
TGTGCCAGCAGTTACAAGGGACACACACTTGATGACGAGCAGTACTTC
CASSYKGHTLDDEQYF
>-|TRBJ1-4|TRBV6-6|TRBD1
TGTGCCAGCAGTTACGGGGCGGACAGGGGGAATGAAAAACTGTTTTTT
CASSYGADRGNEKLFF
>-|TRBJ1-5|TRBV27|-
TGTGCCAGCAGTTTAAGTTTCGGGAATCAGCCCCAGCATTTT
CASSLSFGNQPQHF
>-|TRBJ1-6|TRBV11-2|-
TGTGCCAGCAGCTTAGAGCTCCAGAATTCACCCCTCCACTTT
CASSLELQNSPLHF
>-|TRBJ2-3|TRBV5-4|TRBD1
TGTGCCAGCAGCTCTTCCGACAGGGGGCTCCCAGATACGCAGTATTTT
CASSSSDRGLPDTQYF
>-|TRBJ2-2|TRBV11-2|TRBD2
TGTGCCAGCAGCTTAGGTGTAGCGGGGGGAACCACCGGGGAGCTGTTTTTT
CASSLGVAGGTTGELFF
>-|TRBJ1-2|TRBV10-3|TRBD1
TGTGCCATCACTGTCGGACAGGGGGGTGGCTACACCTTC
CAITVGQGGGYTF
>-|TRBJ1-4|TRBV30|-
TGTGCCTGGAGTAGTAGTTCTGAAAAACTGTTTTTT
CAWSSSSEKLFF
>-|TRBJ1-6|TRBV7-3|-
TGTGCCAGCAGCTTTCAGGATAATTCACCCCTCCACTTT
CASSFQDNSPLHF
>once|TRBJ2-1|TRBV5-4|TRBD2
TGTGCCAGCAGCTTGGAAGGAGCGGGGTACTACAATGAGCAGTTCTTC
CASSLEGAGYYNEQFF
>-|TRBJ2-5|TRBV9|TRBD2
TGTGCCAGCAGCGTAGATGTAGCGGGAGGGCTTCAAGAGACCCAGTACTTC
CASSVDVAGGLQETQYF
>-|TRBJ1-6|TRBV4-1|TRBD1
TGCGCCAGCAGCCAAGGGGACAGCCTATTGATCCTCCACTTT
CASSQGDSLLILHF
>-|TRBJ2-6|TRBV5-1|-
TGCGCCAGCAGCCGACAGCTCTCTGGGGCCAACGTCCTGACTTTC
CASSRQLSGANVLTF
>-|TRBJ1-1|TRBV5-4|TRBD1
TGTGCCAGCAGCTTAACACCGGGACAGGGGTTCACTGAAGCTTTCTTT
CASSLTPGQGFTEAFF
>-|TRBJ1-2|TRBV24-1|TRBD1
TGTGCCACCAGTGACCCCGGGACAGGGAATAATGGCTACACCTTC
CATSDPGTGNNGYTF
>-|TRBJ2-7|TRBV2|TRBD1
TGTGCCAGCAGTACAACGGGACAGCGAGGCGAGCAGTACTTC
CASSTTGQRGEQYF
>-|TRBJ2-2|TRBV29-1|TRBD2
TGCAGCGTTTCCAAGACTAGCGGTAACACCGGGGAGCTGTTTTTT
CSVSKTSGNTGELFF
>-|TRBJ1-1|TRBV4-1|-
TGCGCCAGCAGCCAAGAATACGGGGGGCGGTGGACTGAAGCTTTCTTT
CASSQEYGGRWTEAFF
>-|TRBJ1-5|TRBV21-1|-
TGTGCCAGCACGGGTGGCAATCAGCCCCAGCATTTT
CASTGGNQPQHF
>few|TRBJ2-3|TRBV6-5|-
TGTGCCAGCAGCCGAACGCAGAGGACAGATACGCAGTATTTT
CASSRTQRTDTQYF
>-|TRBJ2-5|TRBV3-1/TRBV3-2|-
TGTGCCAGCACCCCGGTGGTTGGCAGGGGCGCCCATTCAGGGCAGTACTTC
CASTPVVGRGAHSGQYF